These 10 T cell receptor beta chains originate from one sample sequenced in a study of CD8+ T cells in alopecia areata. RNA was extracted and reverse transcribed into cDNA as the sequencing template. Repertoires were generated with immunoSEQ multiplex PCR, while TCRdb's copy carries only in-frame clones and drops some. The sample consists of 150,000 or so clones, about 54% of them appearing once. Specimen: CD4+ T cells sorted from blood. The receptors derive from a human donor in good health.

The rearrangement links TRBV30 to TRBJ2-3, with D possibly being TRBD2 (5 bases). V was trimmed by 5 bases and J by 7 bases, leaving 13 bases between them. This CDR3 comprises 12 residues. The germline gives CDR1 GTSNPN, CDR2 SVGIG (reference sequence). The CDR3 DNA reads as TGTGCCTGGCGCCGGGCTAGCAATACGCAGTATTTT. The encoded protein is CAWRRASNTQYF. The complete variable domain, with remaining parts taken from reference TRBV30 and TRBJ2-3, reads SQTIHQWPATLVQPVGSPLSLECTVEGTSNPNLYWYRQAAGRGLQLLFYSVGIGQISSEVPQNLSASRPQDRQFILSSKKLLLSDSGFYLCAWRRASNTQYFGPGTRLTVL.

Points on this clone: One junction end disagrees with the germline gene, perhaps due to a read error. The rearrangement uses TRBV6-6 and TRBJ2-5; D may be TRBD1 (5 bases). CDR3 size: 13 residues. Germline V gene lookup returns CDR1 MNHNY and CDR2 SVGAGI (reference sequence). This chain's CDR3 is CASSKTAQEAQYF. The CDR3 DNA reads TGTGCCAGCAGTAAGACAGCCCAAGAGGCCCAGTACTTC.

This clone was seen a few times. The V and J genes are TRBV10-3 and TRBJ1-2, with TRBD1 as a possible D gene (6 bases). The CDR3 contains 14 residues. The germline CDR1 and CDR2 sequences are ENHRY and SYGVKD. The germline V and J ends were trimmed by 6 bases and 4 bases, with 15 bases remaining between them. CDR3 sequence reads: CAISAILDSYGYTF. DNA of the CDR3: TGTGCCATCAGCGCGATCCTGGACAGCTATGGCTACACCTTC.

The chain has TRBV29-1 and TRBJ1-2; possibly TRBD1 for D (5 bases). The germline gives CDR1 SQVTM, CDR2 ANQGSEA. The V gene lost 4 bases and the J gene lost 4 bases, with 22 bases spanning the gap. The CDR3 spans 16 residues. The CDR3 spells CSVGSAGAGSGYGYTF. The CDR3 nucleotides read TGCAGCGTTGGATCCGCCGGGGCAGGGTCGGGCTATGGCTACACCTTC. Using reference TRBV29-1 and TRBJ1-2 for the parts outside the CDR3, the full variable domain is SAVISQKPSRDICQRGTSLTIQCQVDSQVTMMFWYRQQPGQSLTLIATANQGSEATYESGFVIDKFPISRPNLTFSTLTVSNMSPEDSSIYLCSVGSAGAGSGYGYTFGSGTRLTVV.

The rearrangement links TRBV23-1 to TRBJ2-6, with TRBD1 matching 10 bases. TRBV23-1 is treated as an ORF (open reading frame) with a function not yet certain. Trimming at V came to 4 bases and at J to 2 bases, leaving 5 bases not matched to a gene. The CDR3 contains 17 residues. CDR3 in amino acids: CASSPEGTGAGANVLTF. As DNA, the CDR3 is TGCGCCAGCAGTCCAGAGGGGACAGGGGCTGGGGCCAACGTCCTGACTTTC.

This chain joins TRBV25-1 and TRBJ2-5; D may be TRBD2 (5 bases). CDR1 and CDR2 from the germline V gene are MGHDK and SYGVNS. The CDR3 runs to 14 residues. Trimming removed 1 base from V and 4 bases from J, with 10 bases in between. The CDR3 DNA reads as TGTGCCAGCAGTGAATCAGAGGGCAGAGAGACCCAGTACTTC. It translates to CASSESEGRETQYF.

The V gene is TRBV7-9, the J gene TRBJ2-7; D ambiguous. V dropped 5 bases and J dropped 6 bases, with 11 bases sitting between them. Germline CDR1 SEHNR, CDR2 FQNEAQ (reference sequence). CDR3 length equals 12 residues. The CDR3 protein is CASSPTPSEQYF. The DNA for the CDR3 is TGTGCCAGCAGCCCTACCCCGAGCGAGCAGTACTTC.

The chain recombines TRBV5-1 with TRBJ2-7; D is ambiguous. The germline V gene encodes CDR1 SGHRS and CDR2 YFSETQ. Trimming took 2 bases from V and 1 from J, leaving 22 bases between them. The CDR3 runs to 18 residues. The CDR3 here is CASSFGIRVAELSYEQYF. Here the CDR3 DNA reads TGCGCCAGCAGCTTCGGTATAAGGGTAGCAGAGCTTTCCTACGAGCAGTACTTC.

V usage is TRBV30 and J usage is TRBJ2-5; TRBD2 matches 14 bases. The junction had 9 bases not matched to a gene; V was cut back by 1 base and J by 5 bases. CDR1 is GTSNPN, CDR2 SVGIG, per germline (reference sequence). This CDR3 is built from 17 residues. The CDR3 is CAWSGSTSGRGLETQYF. CDR3 nucleotide sequence: TGTGCCTGGAGTGGATCGACTAGCGGGAGGGGTTTGGAGACCCAGTACTTC. Variable domain in full (rest from reference TRBV30 and TRBJ2-5): SQTIHQWPATLVQPVGSPLSLECTVEGTSNPNLYWYRQAAGRGLQLLFYSVGIGQISSEVPQNLSASRPQDRQFILSSKKLLLSDSGFYLCAWSGSTSGRGLETQYFGPGTRLLVL.

The chain combines TRBV4-1 with TRBJ1-5; D gene unclear. The V end was cut by 3 bases, the J end by 4 bases, with 10 bases between. CDR1 and CDR2 (germline): MGHRA, YSYEKL. The CDR3 spans 14 residues. CDR3 sequence: CASSQGNLNQPQHF. DNA for the CDR3: TGCGCCAGCAGCCAGGGGAACCTAAATCAGCCCCAGCATTTT.